Described below is a single T cell receptor beta chain sequence and its context. The data were obtained in a study of blood T cells in healthy people across ages. The use of a sample-barcoded 5' primer and a J-beta primer mix characterized a second PCR of about 7 to 12 cycles. TCRdb passed the 5' RACE reads through MiXCR, listing each CDR3 protein once. Counted here are hundreds of thousands of distinct CDR3 sequences, around 24% occurring once; the ten biggest clones make up roughly 9.4%. J was trimmed by 4 bases and V by 6 bases; bases with no gene match: 5. This CDR3 contains 13 residues. Per germline, CDR1 DFQATT and CDR2 SNEGSKA (reference sequence). Separately, the same data were catalogued under a study of T cells of mothers and their children.

Sequencing was carried out using blood. This clonotype originated in a boy between 10 and 17 years old in good health. The V call is TRBV20-1, the J call TRBJ1-3; 8 positions match TRBD1. In DNA, the CDR3 is TGCAGTGCCCCAGGGGGCGGCGGAAACACCATATATTTT. Encoded protein: CSAPGGGGNTIYF.